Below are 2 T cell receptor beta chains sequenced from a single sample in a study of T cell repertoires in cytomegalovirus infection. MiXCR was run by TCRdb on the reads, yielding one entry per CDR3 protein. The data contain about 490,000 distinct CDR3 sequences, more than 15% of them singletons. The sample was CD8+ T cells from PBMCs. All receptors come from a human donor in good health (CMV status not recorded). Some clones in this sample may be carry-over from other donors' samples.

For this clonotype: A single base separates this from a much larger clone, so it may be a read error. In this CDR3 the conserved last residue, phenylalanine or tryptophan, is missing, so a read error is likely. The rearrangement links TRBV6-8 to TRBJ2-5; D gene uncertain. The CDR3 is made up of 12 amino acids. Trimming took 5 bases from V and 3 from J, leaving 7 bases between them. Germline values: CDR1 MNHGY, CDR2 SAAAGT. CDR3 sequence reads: CASSTDKETQYL. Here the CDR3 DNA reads TGTGCCAGCAGTACAGATAAAGAGACCCAGTACTTA.

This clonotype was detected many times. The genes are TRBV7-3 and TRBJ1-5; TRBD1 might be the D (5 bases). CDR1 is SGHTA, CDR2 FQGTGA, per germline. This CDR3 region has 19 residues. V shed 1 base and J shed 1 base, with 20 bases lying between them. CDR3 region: CASSLRGTPIKGSNQPQHF. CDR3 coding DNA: TGTGCCAGCAGCTTAAGGGGGACTCCCATAAAGGGGAGCAATCAGCCCCAGCATTTT. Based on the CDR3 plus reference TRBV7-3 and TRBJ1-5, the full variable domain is GAGVSQTPSNKVTEKGKYVELRCDPISGHTALYWYRQSLGQGPEFLIYFQGTGAADDSGLPNDRFFAVRPEGSVSTLKIQRTERGDSAVYLCASSLRGTPIKGSNQPQHFGDGTRLSIL.